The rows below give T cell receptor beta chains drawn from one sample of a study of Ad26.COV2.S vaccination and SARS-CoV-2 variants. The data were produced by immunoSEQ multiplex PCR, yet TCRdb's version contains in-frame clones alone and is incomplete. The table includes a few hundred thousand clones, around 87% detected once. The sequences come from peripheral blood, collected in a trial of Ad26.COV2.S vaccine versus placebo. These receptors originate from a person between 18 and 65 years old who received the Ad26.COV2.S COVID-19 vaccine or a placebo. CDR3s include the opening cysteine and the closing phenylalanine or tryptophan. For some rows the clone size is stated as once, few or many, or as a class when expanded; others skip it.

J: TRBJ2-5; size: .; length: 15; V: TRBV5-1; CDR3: CASSLAGGYRETQYF
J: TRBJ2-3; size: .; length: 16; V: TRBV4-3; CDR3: CASSQDQIPSTDTQYF
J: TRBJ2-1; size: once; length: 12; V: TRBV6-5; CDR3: CASSRSGDEQFF
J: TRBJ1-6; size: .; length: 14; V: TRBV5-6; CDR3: CASSLARYNSPLHF
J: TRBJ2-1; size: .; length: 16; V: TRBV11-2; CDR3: CASSLGAGAEYNEQFF
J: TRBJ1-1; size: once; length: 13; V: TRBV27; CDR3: CASSLRGTAEAFF
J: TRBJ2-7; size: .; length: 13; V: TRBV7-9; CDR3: CASSLATAGEQYF
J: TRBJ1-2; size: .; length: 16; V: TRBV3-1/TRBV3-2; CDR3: CASSQTWMRGPDGYTF
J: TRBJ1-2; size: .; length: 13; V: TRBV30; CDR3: CAWSVGQGDGYTF
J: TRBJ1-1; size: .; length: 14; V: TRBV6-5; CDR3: CASSTPWENTEAFF
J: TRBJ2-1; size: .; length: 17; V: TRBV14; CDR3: CASSQDLGLAGRNEQFF
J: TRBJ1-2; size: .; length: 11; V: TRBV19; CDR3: CASLQGYGYTF
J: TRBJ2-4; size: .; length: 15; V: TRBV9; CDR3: CASSVAGQSENIQYF